This T cell receptor beta chain stems from a study of blood T cell repertoires in COVID-19. Study as a whole: Material from acute and convalescent COVID-19 was sourced from the United States, Italy and Spain. Sample material is recorded as cDNA or gDNA derived from T cells, B-cell-depleted T cells, or PBMCs.

Germline V gives CDR1 SEHNR, CDR2 FQNEAQ (reference sequence). This CDR3 is 14 amino acids long. The V and J ends lost 3 bases and 6 bases respectively, with 15 bases between them. In the source study's methods: How many nucleated cells were present was estimated from reference gene primer amplification. Some clones are missing from TCRdb's copy, which holds only in-frame ones; the method was immunoSEQ multiplex PCR. The DNA gave D and trimming, while V, J and clone size come from that table. The sample holds approximately 100,000 clones, more than 85% seen once. This clone was seen a single time. The specimen was peripheral blood. The chain joins TRBV7-9 to TRBJ2-7; no firm D call. This TCR came from a human donor with acute or convalescent COVID-19. The donor label of this sample is uncertain. CDR3 DNA sequence: TGTGCCAGCAGCTTTATGTCACCTCCGGGCGAGCAGTACTTC. Residues: CASSFMSPPGEQYF.